The 27 T cell receptor beta chains below come from one sample, sequenced in a study of blood T cell repertoires in COVID-19. Produced via immunoSEQ multiplex PCR; TCRdb's table is partial and in-frame only. The profile shows some 200,000 clones, 80% to 90% of them singletons. Sequencing was carried out using peripheral blood. Receptors were obtained from a human donor in a cohort sampled during active COVID-19.

The V gene is TRBV29-1, the J gene TRBJ1-2, with 9 bases identical to TRBD1. V was pared by 6 bases and J by 4 bases, with 15 bases of the junction left unmatched. This CDR3 has 16 amino acids. CDR1 SQVTM and CDR2 ANQGSEA come from the germline V gene. CDR3 sequence reads: CSVVRDRVPLPYGYTF. The CDR3 coding sequence is TGCAGCGTGGTACGGGACAGGGTGCCCTTACCCTATGGCTACACCTTC. Combining the CDR3 with reference TRBV29-1 and TRBJ1-2 gives the whole variable domain SAVISQKPSRDICQRGTSLTIQCQVDSQVTMMFWYRQQPGQSLTLIATANQGSEATYESGFVIDKFPISRPNLTFSTLTVSNMSPEDSSIYLCSVVRDRVPLPYGYTFGSGTRLTVV.

V and J are TRBV27 and TRBJ1-2, with D hard to call. Per the germline V gene, CDR1 is MNHEY and CDR2 is SMNVEV (reference sequence). CDR3 length: 15 amino acids. Trimming left V 0 bases short and J 7 bases short, with 15 bases between. CDR3 sequence reads: CASSLSNSGSGGYTF. For the CDR3, the DNA is TGTGCCAGCAGTTTATCGAATTCGGGGTCCGGTGGCTACACCTTC.

CDR3 region: CASSPQGWETQYF. The CDR3 nucleotides read TGTGCCAGCTCACCTCAGGGATGGGAGACCCAGTACTTC. The chain uses TRBV18 and TRBJ2-5; weak D call: TRBD1 (5 bases). The V end lost 3 bases, the J end lost 5 bases, and 10 bases lay between the germline ends. Germline values: CDR1 KGHSH, CDR2 LQKENI. The length of the CDR3 is 13 residues.

V usage is TRBV3-1 (or the pseudogene TRBV3-2) and J usage is TRBJ2-5, with 14 bases lining up with TRBD2. Per the germline V gene, CDR1 is LGHDT and CDR2 is YNNKEL (reference sequence). The CDR3 sequence is 18 residues long. The junction had 14 bases not matched to a gene; V was cut back by 6 bases and J by 5 bases. The CDR3 sequence: CASRVTGTSGSWGETQYF. CDR3 nucleotide sequence: TGTGCCAGCAGAGTAACCGGGACTAGCGGGAGTTGGGGGGAGACCCAGTACTTC.

J is TRBJ2-1 and V is TRBV6-5; D is perhaps TRBD2 (5 bases). V gave up 7 bases and J gave up 0 bases, with 10 bases separating them. Germline CDR1 is MNHEY and CDR2 is SVGAGI. The CDR3 totals 14 residues. CDR3 DNA sequence: TGTGCCAGCATGAAAGGGAGCTCCTACAATGAGCAGTTCTTC. It is translated as CASMKGSSYNEQFF.

This clone was counted ten times or more. This chain joins TRBV2 and TRBJ2-7; maybe TRBD2 (5 bases). V dropped 5 bases and J dropped 6 bases, with 20 bases sitting between them. Germline V gives CDR1 SNHLY, CDR2 FYNNEI. The CDR3 has 15 amino acids. CDR3 DNA: TGTGCCAGCAGTCCCTGGATCAGGAGCGGTGGCGAGCAGTACTTC. Translation: CASSPWIRSGGEQYF.

This rearrangement joins TRBV12-3 or TRBV12-4 to TRBJ1-2, with D possibly matching TRBD1 (5 bases). With 4 bases removed from V and 8 bases from J, the gap between germline ends came to 14 bases. The CDR3 runs 13 residues. In DNA form, the CDR3 reads TGTGCCAGCAGTTCCCTCCAGGGAGGCGGCTACACCTTC. Encoded protein: CASSSLQGGGYTF.

This chain links TRBV28 with TRBJ2-6, with 7 bases fitting TRBD1. This CDR3 region has 16 residues. Germline V lookup: CDR1 MDHEN, CDR2 SYDVKM. V was clipped by 6 bases and J by 2 bases; unmatched bases: 7. CDR3 in amino acids: CASRKGGEPGANVLTF. CDR3 sequence (DNA): TGTGCCAGCAGAAAAGGGGGCGAGCCTGGGGCCAACGTCCTGACTTTC.

The chain couples TRBV5-1 to TRBJ2-2; 9 positions agree with TRBD1. This CDR3 region has 16 residues. Losses at the gene ends were 4 bases for V and 2 bases for J; bases not matched to a gene: 6. Germline CDR1 SGHRS, CDR2 YFSETQ. The CDR3 protein is CASSGGTGINTGELFF. Here the CDR3 DNA reads TGCGCCAGCAGCGGGGGGACAGGGATAAACACCGGGGAGCTGTTTTTT. Looking up the rest from reference TRBV5-1 and TRBJ2-2 gives the full variable domain: KAGVTQTPRYLIKTRGQQVTLSCSPISGHRSVSWYQQTPGQGLQFLFEYFSETQRNKGNFPGRFSGRQFSNSRSEMNVSTLELGDSALYLCASSGGTGINTGELFFGEGSRLTVL.

The CDR3 DNA reads as TGTGCCAGCTTTCAGCGGGACTCCTACGAGCAGTACTTC. It specifies CASFQRDSYEQYF. The rearrangement links TRBV2 to TRBJ2-7; the match to TRBD2 covers 7 bases. Germline lookup yields CDR1 SNHLY and CDR2 FYNNEI. The CDR3 extends over 13 amino acids. V lost 8 bases and J lost 0; bases outside the gene matches: 4.

This clone was observed a handful of times. The chain links TRBV2 to TRBJ1-1; D ambiguous. CDR3 length equals 13 residues. Between the trimmed V and J ends, which lost 7 bases and 0 bases, there was a span of 9 bases. Germline assignment: CDR1 SNHLY and CDR2 FYNNEI. The CDR3 reads CASTPVMNTEAFF. Written as DNA, the CDR3 is TGTGCCAGCACCCCAGTCATGAACACTGAAGCTTTCTTT.

The rearrangement joins TRBV27 to TRBJ1-1, with 9 bases lining up with TRBD1. J was trimmed by 4 bases and V by 4 bases; bases with no gene match: 7. Germline V gene data show CDR1 as MNHEY and CDR2 as SMNVEV (reference sequence). This CDR3 has 15 residues. Here the CDR3 reads CASSSHRQGGTEAFF. DNA of the CDR3: TGTGCCAGCAGTTCCCACCGACAGGGGGGCACTGAAGCTTTCTTT.

V gene TRBV5-6 combines with J gene TRBJ1-1; possibly TRBD1 for D (5 bases). CDR1 is SGHDT, CDR2 YYEEEE, per germline. This CDR3 region has 14 residues. The V gene lost 0 bases and the J gene lost 5 bases, with 11 bases spanning the gap. CDR3 coding DNA: TGTGCCAGCAGCTTGGTGGGGGGGACGACTGAAGCTTTCTTT. This encodes CASSLVGGTTEAFF.

This clone came up a few times. J is TRBJ1-5 and V is TRBV6-2 or TRBV6-3, with D maybe TRBD1 (5 bases). V lost 3 bases to trimming and J lost 5 bases, with 8 bases between them. Germline values: CDR1 MNHEY, CDR2 SVGEGT. The CDR3 length is 13 residues. The DNA of the CDR3 is TGTGCCAGCAGTTATCAGGGCCATCAGCCCCAGCATTTT. Its translation is CASSYQGHQPQHF.

The V call is TRBV6-5, the J call TRBJ1-1; D might be TRBD1 (5 bases). Trimming shortened V by 10 bases and J by 8 bases, and 20 bases separated the two germline ends. CDR1 is MNHEY and CDR2 is SVGAGI in the germline V gene. The CDR3 consists of 13 residues. This CDR3 reads CAILDTGAMEAFF. DNA for the CDR3: TGTGCCATACTGGACACGGGAGCCATGGAAGCTTTCTTT.

This chain uses TRBV5-6 with TRBJ1-1; a weak D match, TRBD1 (6 bases). Germline V gene data show CDR1 as SGHDT and CDR2 as YYEEEE. The CDR3 runs 17 residues. Trimming took 0 bases from V and 3 from J, leaving 18 bases between them. The CDR3 region is CASSLAHRAVSHTEAFF. CDR3 nucleotides: TGTGCCAGCAGCTTGGCACACAGGGCTGTTAGTCACACTGAAGCTTTCTTT.

The chain's CDR3 is CASSQGALYGYTF. CDR3 DNA sequence: TGTGCCAGCAGCCAAGGGGCCCTCTATGGCTACACCTTC. The V and J genes are TRBV3-1 (or the pseudogene TRBV3-2) and TRBJ1-2; D not certain. Germline assignment: CDR1 LGHDT and CDR2 YNNKEL (reference sequence). The CDR3 loop spans 13 amino acids. The V gene lost 1 base and the J gene lost 4 bases, with 7 bases spanning the gap.

The rearrangement joins TRBV6-1 to TRBJ1-3; D not certain. CDR3 length: 15 amino acids. V was clipped by 1 base and J by 0 bases, with 7 bases between them. Germline V lookup: CDR1 MNHNS, CDR2 SASEGT. The CDR3 region has the DNA TGTGCCAGCAGTGAAGTCGAGTACTCTGGAAACACCATATATTTT. Translation gives CASSEVEYSGNTIYF.

The V call is TRBV15, the J call TRBJ2-1; 8 bases are shared with TRBD1. CDR3 length: 14 amino acids. CDR1 is LNHNV and CDR2 is YYDKDF in the germline V gene (reference sequence). With V trimmed by 5 bases and J by 2 bases, 2 bases remained unmatched. CDR3 residues: CATSRTGTYNEQFF. As DNA, the CDR3 is TGTGCCACCAGCCGGACAGGGACCTACAATGAGCAGTTCTTC.

This rearrangement joins TRBV15 to TRBJ2-7, with D perhaps TRBD2 (5 bases). Germline CDR1 reads LNHNV; CDR2 reads YYDKDF (reference sequence). This CDR3 is built from 13 residues. Trimming took off 5 bases at V and 5 bases at J, with 13 bases between the two ends. CDR3 coding DNA: TGTGCCACCAGCGACTCCAAGGAGGACGAGCAGTACTTC. Its protein product is CATSDSKEDEQYF.

This rearrangement joins TRBV18 to TRBJ2-1; 7 bases fit TRBD2. Germline trimming cut 2 bases from V and 4 bases from J; bases unmatched to any gene: 2. The germline V gene has CDR1 KGHSH and CDR2 LQKENI. The CDR3 is 14 amino acids. CDR3 residues: CASSPISGYNEQFF. CDR3 bases: TGTGCCAGCTCACCAATTAGCGGGTACAATGAGCAGTTCTTC.

The DNA for the CDR3 is TGTGCCAGCAGCGAGCCGGGACTAGCGGGAGGGACCCAGTACTTC. It encodes CASSEPGLAGGTQYF. The chain has TRBV7-2 and TRBJ2-5, with 15 bases lining up with TRBD2. The CDR3 length is 15 residues. Losses at the gene ends were 5 bases for V and 7 bases for J; bases not matched to a gene: 5. CDR1 is SGHTA, CDR2 FQGNSA, per germline.

There are a few counts of this clone. The chain recombines TRBV18 with TRBJ2-1; possibly TRBD2 for D (6 bases). The CDR3 contains 14 residues. Germline V gene data show CDR1 as KGHSH and CDR2 as LQKENI. The germline V and J ends were trimmed by 3 bases and 4 bases, with 10 bases remaining between them. The chain's CDR3 is CASSPERAYNEQFF. The DNA of the CDR3 is TGTGCCAGCTCACCGGAGCGGGCGTACAATGAGCAGTTCTTC.

J is TRBJ2-7 and V is TRBV7-9; 12 nucleotides line up with TRBD2. The CDR3 totals 14 residues. The germline CDR1 and CDR2 sequences are SEHNR and FQNEAQ (reference sequence). V shed 5 bases, J shed 5 bases, and the junction held 4 bases outside the gene matches. The CDR3 sequence: CASSRLAGDNEQYF. DNA of the CDR3: TGTGCCAGCAGCAGACTAGCGGGAGACAACGAGCAGTACTTC. The full variable domain, in which reference TRBV7-9 and TRBJ2-7 provide the parts outside the CDR3, is DTGVSQNPRHKITKRGQNVTFRCDPISEHNRLYWYRQTLGQGPEFLTYFQNEAQLEKSRLLSDRFSAERPKGSFSTLEIQRTEQGDSAMYLCASSRLAGDNEQYFGPGTRLTVT.

This clone was picked up a small number of times. V gene TRBV5-1 combines with J gene TRBJ2-7; 10 positions agree with TRBD2. Germline V gene data show CDR1 as SGHRS and CDR2 as YFSETQ. The CDR3 extends over 15 amino acids. J lost 4 bases, V lost 4 bases, and 8 bases had no gene match. This chain's CDR3 is CASSLKAGGPYEQYF. The CDR3 coding sequence is TGCGCCAGCAGCCTGAAAGCGGGAGGGCCTTACGAGCAGTACTTC.

This clone has only one observation. The rearrangement links TRBV28 to TRBJ1-4, with 12 bases identical to TRBD1. CDR1 MDHEN and CDR2 SYDVKM come from the germline V gene. CDR3 length equals 16 residues. J lost 8 bases, V lost 6 bases, and 10 bases had no gene match. This CDR3 is CASRTFRGTGGEKLFF. In DNA, the CDR3 is TGTGCCAGCAGGACATTTCGCGGGACAGGGGGCGAAAAACTGTTTTTT.

The gene calls are TRBV18 and TRBJ2-3, with TRBD2 identical over 9 bases. Losses at the gene ends were 2 bases for V and 5 bases for J; bases not matched to a gene: 5. Germline V gene data show CDR1 as KGHSH and CDR2 as LQKENI. The CDR3 consists of 15 residues. CDR3 nucleotides: TGTGCCAGCTCACCAGTAGTAGCGGGAGTAGATACGCAGTATTTT. It is translated as CASSPVVAGVDTQYF.